The clone carrying this T cell receptor (beta chain) was counted a few times. Clones were sequenced by immunoSEQ multiplex PCR, and TCRdb holds only the in-frame ones, with some missing. Of roughly 67,000 clones listed, around 83% are singletons. The entry originates in a study of T cell responses to AZD1222 COVID-19 vaccine. This CDR3 contains 13 residues. Germline CDR1 MGHRA, CDR2 YSYEKL. Trimming took off 4 bases at V and 4 bases at J, with 8 bases between the two ends. The origin of this receptor is an adult in good health. Specimen: peripheral blood, collected on day 0 of AZD1222 vaccination. This rearrangement joins TRBV4-1 to TRBJ1-3; D gene ambiguous. CDR3 nucleotides: TGCGCCAGCAGCCTGGCGCCCGGAAACACCATATATTTT. This sequence encodes CASSLAPGNTIYF.